The rows below give T cell receptor beta chains drawn from one sample of a study of shared clonotypes between healthy human individuals. Profiled with immunoSEQ multiplex PCR; TCRdb holds only in-frame clones, not every one. The sample shows about half a million clones, around 73% of them seen only once. Sequencing input: PBMCs. The receptors come from a woman aged 40 to 55 in good health. Some clones in this sample may be carry-over from other donors' samples. Each CDR3 is given with its conserved first and last residue. The D gene is left open where the match is weak. Clone size is given for some rows only: seen once, a few or many times, or a class if the clone is expanded.

clone size,D gene,J gene,V gene,CDR3 protein,CDR3 DNA
-,-,TRBJ2-3,TRBV5-6,CASREGGSTDTQYF,TGTGCCAGTAGGGAAGGCGGGAGCACAGATACGCAGTATTTT
-,-,TRBJ2-5,TRBV29-1,CSVEGVQLGETQYF,TGCAGCGTTGAAGGTGTTCAACTGGGGGAGACCCAGTACTTC
-,TRBD2,TRBJ2-1,TRBV7-3,CASSLARTSGRVNEQFF,TGTGCCAGCAGCTTAGCGAGGACTAGCGGGAGAGTAAATGAGCAGTTCTTC
-,TRBD2,TRBJ2-5,TRBV28,CASNEAGVQETQYF,TGTGCCAGCAATGAAGCGGGGGTCCAAGAGACCCAGTACTTC
-,-,TRBJ2-5,TRBV5-1,CASSGGLNQETQYF,TGCGCCAGCAGCGGGGGACTGAACCAAGAGACCCAGTACTTC
-,-,TRBJ2-7,TRBV6-5,CASSRDGSYEQYF,TGTGCCAGCAGTCGGGACGGCTCCTACGAGCAGTACTTC
-,-,TRBJ1-1,TRBV2,CASSERVTEAFF,TGTGCCAGCAGTGAACGAGTCACTGAAGCTTTCTTT
many,TRBD1,TRBJ2-7,TRBV14,CASSVGTGVSYEQYF,TGTGCCAGCAGCGTCGGGACAGGGGTCTCCTACGAGCAGTACTTC
-,-,TRBJ1-5,TRBV15,CATSTGTGSRNQPQHF,TGTGCCACCAGCACCGGGACGGGGAGTAGGAATCAGCCCCAGCATTTT
few,TRBD2,TRBJ2-3,TRBV4-3,CASSGWGVSGRDTDTQYF,TGCGCCAGCAGCGGTTGGGGTGTTAGCGGGAGGGACACAGATACGCAGTATTTT
-,-,TRBJ2-7,TRBV9,CASSRVGGPSIEQYF,TGTGCCAGCAGCAGAGTTGGGGGCCCTAGTATAGAGCAGTACTTC
-,-,TRBJ1-1,TRBV7-2,CASTIRQNTEAFF,TGTGCCAGCACCATCAGACAGAACACTGAAGCTTTCTTT
-,TRBD2,TRBJ2-7,TRBV14,CASSPSLAENYEQYF,TGTGCCAGCAGCCCATCCCTAGCGGAGAACTACGAGCAGTACTTC
-,-,TRBJ2-4,TRBV29-1,CSVLDGAKNIQYF,TGCAGCGTCCTGGACGGAGCCAAAAACATTCAGTACTTC
-,TRBD2,TRBJ2-5,TRBV7-8,CASSLTSGTYQETQYF,TGTGCCAGCAGCTTAACTAGCGGGACGTACCAAGAGACCCAGTACTTC